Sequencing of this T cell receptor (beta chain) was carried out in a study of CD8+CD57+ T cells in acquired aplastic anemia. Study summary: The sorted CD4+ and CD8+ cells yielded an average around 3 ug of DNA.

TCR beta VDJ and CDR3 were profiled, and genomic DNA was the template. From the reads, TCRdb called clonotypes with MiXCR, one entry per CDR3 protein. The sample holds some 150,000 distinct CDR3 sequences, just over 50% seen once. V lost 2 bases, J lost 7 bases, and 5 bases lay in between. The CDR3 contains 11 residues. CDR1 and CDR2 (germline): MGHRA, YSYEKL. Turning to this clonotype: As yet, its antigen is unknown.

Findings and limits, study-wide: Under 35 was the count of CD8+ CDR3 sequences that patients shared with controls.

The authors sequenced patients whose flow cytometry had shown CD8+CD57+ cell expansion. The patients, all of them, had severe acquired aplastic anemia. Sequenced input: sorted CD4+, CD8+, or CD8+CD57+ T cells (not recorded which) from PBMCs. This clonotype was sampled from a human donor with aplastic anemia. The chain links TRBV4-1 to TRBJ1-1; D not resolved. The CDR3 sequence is CASSQLNEAFF. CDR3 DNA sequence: TGCGCCAGCAGCCAATTAAATGAAGCTTTCTTT.